Below are 10 T cell receptor beta chains sequenced from a single sample in a study of blood T cell repertoires in COVID-19. Libraries were prepared by immunoSEQ multiplex PCR; TCRdb keeps only in-frame clonotypes and omits some of them. Of about 240,000 clones detected, about 83% appear once; the ten largest clones hold approximately 5.7%. Sequenced: peripheral blood. The receptors come from a human donor in a cohort sampled during active COVID-19.

The chain carries TRBV19 and TRBJ2-6; no firm D call. The CDR3 is 14 amino acids. The ends were cut back, 6 bases at V and 1 base at J, with 7 bases in the middle. Germline V gene data show CDR1 as LNHDA and CDR2 as SQIVND (reference sequence). CDR3 region: CASSPESGANVLTF. The DNA for the CDR3 is TGTGCCAGTAGCCCTGAGTCTGGGGCCAACGTCCTGACTTTC.

J is TRBJ1-6 and V is TRBV6-6, with D unresolved. The V end was cut by 7 bases, the J end by 10 bases, with 14 bases between. There are 13 residues in the CDR3. Germline V gene lookup returns CDR1 MNHNY and CDR2 SVGAGI (reference sequence). DNA for the CDR3: TGTGCCAGCACTCCCGGGTTAGTGTCACCCCTCCACTTT. It yields the protein CASTPGLVSPLHF.

The rearrangement links TRBV11-2 to TRBJ2-1; no clear D gene. Looked up from germline, CDR1 is SGHAT and CDR2 is FQNNGV. The CDR3 runs 15 residues. The V and J ends lost 5 bases and 9 bases respectively, with 20 bases between them. The CDR3 region has the DNA TGTGCCAGCAGCCCAGTCCGGGTTCCTGGCAGTGAGCAGTTCTTC. It specifies CASSPVRVPGSEQFF. Using reference TRBV11-2 and TRBJ2-1 for the parts outside the CDR3, the full variable domain is EAGVAQSPRYKIIEKRQSVAFWCNPISGHATLYWYQQILGQGPKLLIQFQNNGVVDDSQLPKDRFSAERLKGVDSTLKIQPAKLEDSAVYLCASSPVRVPGSEQFFGPGTRLTVL.

V is TRBV5-1 and J is TRBJ1-4; 7 nucleotides align to TRBD1. Germline CDR1 is SGHRS and CDR2 is YFSETQ. V trimming: 4 bases; J trimming: 6 bases; junction bases outside the gene matches: 6. The CDR3 runs 14 residues. CDR3 region: CASSQTGTDEKLFF. The CDR3 DNA sequence: TGCGCCAGCAGCCAGACAGGGACCGATGAAAAACTGTTTTTT.

The J gene is TRBJ2-1, the V gene TRBV19; possible D gene TRBD1, 6 bases. CDR3 length: 15 residues. The V end was cut by 7 bases, the J end by 4 bases, with 17 bases between. Germline lookup yields CDR1 LNHDA and CDR2 SQIVND (reference sequence). CDR3 nucleotides: TGTGCCAGTACCATAGCCACAGGGTCATACAATGAGCAGTTCTTC. This gives the protein CASTIATGSYNEQFF.

The J gene is TRBJ2-2, the V gene TRBV6-5; weak D call: TRBD1 (6 bases). CDR1 MNHEY and CDR2 SVGAGI come from the germline V gene. Trimming removed 5 bases at V and 0 bases at J, with 7 bases between. The CDR3 is 14 residues long. CDR3 sequence: CASSRTANTGELFF. CDR3 DNA: TGTGCCAGCAGTCGGACAGCGAACACCGGGGAGCTGTTTTTT.

The chain combines TRBV5-6 with TRBJ1-3, with 9 bases aligning to TRBD1. The V gene's germline CDR1 is SGHDT and CDR2 YYEEEE. J gave up 4 bases and V 5 bases, and 7 bases lay outside the gene matches. The CDR3 covers 15 residues. DNA for the CDR3: TGTGCCAGCAGTCAAACAGGGGGCTGGGGAAACACCATATATTTT. Translation: CASSQTGGWGNTIYF.

This chain connects TRBV28 to TRBJ1-5; 9 bases align to TRBD1. V trimming: 8 bases; J trimming: 2 bases; junction bases outside the gene matches: 4. Germline V CDR1 and CDR2: MDHEN, SYDVKM. The CDR3 has 14 residues. CDR3 protein: CASDRGYGNQPQHF. CDR3 sequence (DNA): TGTGCCAGCGACAGGGGGTACGGCAATCAGCCCCAGCATTTT.

The chain employs TRBV7-9 and TRBJ1-4; possible D gene TRBD1, 6 bases. Germline V gene sequence: CDR1 SEHNR, CDR2 FQNEAQ (reference sequence). V was shortened by 5 bases and J by 8 bases, with 15 bases between the two germline ends. The CDR3 length is 14 residues. Written as DNA, the CDR3 is TGTGCCAGCAGCCCGAGGGGGGGCAGGGAAAAACTGTTTTTT. Translated, it gives CASSPRGGREKLFF.

This chain joins TRBV5-1 and TRBJ2-5, with TRBD2 as a possible D gene (6 bases). In germline, CDR1 is SGHRS, CDR2 YFSETQ. Trimming shortened V by 0 bases and J by 5 bases, and 17 bases separated the two germline ends. The CDR3 runs to 16 residues. The CDR3 reads CASSLGSGLPDETQYF. In DNA form, the CDR3 reads TGCGCCAGCAGCTTGGGGTCGGGACTGCCTGATGAGACCCAGTACTTC.